This paragraph reports one T cell receptor (beta chain). With a much larger clone just one base away, this may be a read error. This same CDR3 is encoded by further DNA sequences in the sample. The sample belongs to a study of blood T cell repertoires in COVID-19. Per germline, CDR1 SEHNR and CDR2 FQNEAQ (reference sequence). V gave up 1 base and J gave up 1 base, with 7 bases separating them. The CDR3 extends over 14 amino acids. Measured with immunoSEQ multiplex PCR; TCRdb has only the in-frame clones, and not every one. The table has under 300,000 clones, around 85% seen once; the top ten hold approximately 2%.

Sequences were obtained from PBMCs or T cells enriched from blood (not recorded which). This sequence joins TRBV7-9 and TRBJ1-1; perhaps TRBD1 as D (5 bases). The clonotype was recovered from a woman between 50 and 59 years old who had recovered from COVID-19. The CDR3: CASSLGGSNTEAFF. In DNA form, the CDR3 reads TGTGCCAGCAGCTTAGGGGGCTCGAACACTGAAGCTTTCTTT.